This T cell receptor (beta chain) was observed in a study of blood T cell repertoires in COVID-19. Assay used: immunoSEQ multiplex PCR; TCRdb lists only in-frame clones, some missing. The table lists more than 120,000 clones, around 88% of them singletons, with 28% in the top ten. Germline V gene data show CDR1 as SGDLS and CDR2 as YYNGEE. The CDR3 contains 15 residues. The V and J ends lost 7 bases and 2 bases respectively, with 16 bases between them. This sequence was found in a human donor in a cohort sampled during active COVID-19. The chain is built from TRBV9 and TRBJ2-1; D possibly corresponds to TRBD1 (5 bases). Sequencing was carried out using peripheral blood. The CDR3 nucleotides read TGTGCCAGCCGTCCCCTGACAGTGCCCTACAATGAGCAGTTCTTC. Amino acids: CASRPLTVPYNEQFF.